These T cell receptor beta chains were read from a single sample in a study of blood T cell repertoires in COVID-19. Sequencing was performed with immunoSEQ multiplex PCR; in TCRdb, only in-frame clones are kept and a portion is missing. The data hold 200,000 to 250,000 clones, with 75% to 85% observed a single time. Sequencing was performed on peripheral blood. All receptors derive from a woman aged 25-40 years with COVID-19, enrolled during active disease. Both conserved end residues are part of each CDR3. The D gene is left open where the match is weak.

>TRBJ1-1|TRBV13|.
CASSLAGVDTEAFF
>TRBJ1-5|TRBV28|TRBD1
CASRRTGGVRGNQPQHF
>TRBJ2-2|TRBV11-2|TRBD2
CASSLNPSGTTGELFF
>TRBJ1-2|TRBV5-6|.
CASSSRDEGYTF
>TRBJ2-1|TRBV18|.
CASSPLRGNEQFF
>TRBJ2-3|TRBV18|TRBD2
CASSPLAGGLTDTQYF
>TRBJ1-2|TRBV3-1/TRBV3-2|.
CASSPWGGEGNYGYTF
>TRBJ2-2|TRBV6-5|TRBD2
CASRPTLAGELFF
>TRBJ2-2|TRBV5-1|.
CASNRQAGNTGELFF
>TRBJ2-5|TRBV2|TRBD1
CASIQGFQETQYF
>TRBJ2-7|TRBV29-1|TRBD1
CSATGSSYEQYF
>TRBJ2-1|TRBV7-2|.
CASSSSLISYNEQFF
>TRBJ1-2|TRBV23-1|.
CASSERGFNYGYTF
>TRBJ1-2|TRBV5-1|.
CASSLDRNGYTF
>TRBJ1-5|TRBV29-1|.
CSVKGGFGNQPQHF